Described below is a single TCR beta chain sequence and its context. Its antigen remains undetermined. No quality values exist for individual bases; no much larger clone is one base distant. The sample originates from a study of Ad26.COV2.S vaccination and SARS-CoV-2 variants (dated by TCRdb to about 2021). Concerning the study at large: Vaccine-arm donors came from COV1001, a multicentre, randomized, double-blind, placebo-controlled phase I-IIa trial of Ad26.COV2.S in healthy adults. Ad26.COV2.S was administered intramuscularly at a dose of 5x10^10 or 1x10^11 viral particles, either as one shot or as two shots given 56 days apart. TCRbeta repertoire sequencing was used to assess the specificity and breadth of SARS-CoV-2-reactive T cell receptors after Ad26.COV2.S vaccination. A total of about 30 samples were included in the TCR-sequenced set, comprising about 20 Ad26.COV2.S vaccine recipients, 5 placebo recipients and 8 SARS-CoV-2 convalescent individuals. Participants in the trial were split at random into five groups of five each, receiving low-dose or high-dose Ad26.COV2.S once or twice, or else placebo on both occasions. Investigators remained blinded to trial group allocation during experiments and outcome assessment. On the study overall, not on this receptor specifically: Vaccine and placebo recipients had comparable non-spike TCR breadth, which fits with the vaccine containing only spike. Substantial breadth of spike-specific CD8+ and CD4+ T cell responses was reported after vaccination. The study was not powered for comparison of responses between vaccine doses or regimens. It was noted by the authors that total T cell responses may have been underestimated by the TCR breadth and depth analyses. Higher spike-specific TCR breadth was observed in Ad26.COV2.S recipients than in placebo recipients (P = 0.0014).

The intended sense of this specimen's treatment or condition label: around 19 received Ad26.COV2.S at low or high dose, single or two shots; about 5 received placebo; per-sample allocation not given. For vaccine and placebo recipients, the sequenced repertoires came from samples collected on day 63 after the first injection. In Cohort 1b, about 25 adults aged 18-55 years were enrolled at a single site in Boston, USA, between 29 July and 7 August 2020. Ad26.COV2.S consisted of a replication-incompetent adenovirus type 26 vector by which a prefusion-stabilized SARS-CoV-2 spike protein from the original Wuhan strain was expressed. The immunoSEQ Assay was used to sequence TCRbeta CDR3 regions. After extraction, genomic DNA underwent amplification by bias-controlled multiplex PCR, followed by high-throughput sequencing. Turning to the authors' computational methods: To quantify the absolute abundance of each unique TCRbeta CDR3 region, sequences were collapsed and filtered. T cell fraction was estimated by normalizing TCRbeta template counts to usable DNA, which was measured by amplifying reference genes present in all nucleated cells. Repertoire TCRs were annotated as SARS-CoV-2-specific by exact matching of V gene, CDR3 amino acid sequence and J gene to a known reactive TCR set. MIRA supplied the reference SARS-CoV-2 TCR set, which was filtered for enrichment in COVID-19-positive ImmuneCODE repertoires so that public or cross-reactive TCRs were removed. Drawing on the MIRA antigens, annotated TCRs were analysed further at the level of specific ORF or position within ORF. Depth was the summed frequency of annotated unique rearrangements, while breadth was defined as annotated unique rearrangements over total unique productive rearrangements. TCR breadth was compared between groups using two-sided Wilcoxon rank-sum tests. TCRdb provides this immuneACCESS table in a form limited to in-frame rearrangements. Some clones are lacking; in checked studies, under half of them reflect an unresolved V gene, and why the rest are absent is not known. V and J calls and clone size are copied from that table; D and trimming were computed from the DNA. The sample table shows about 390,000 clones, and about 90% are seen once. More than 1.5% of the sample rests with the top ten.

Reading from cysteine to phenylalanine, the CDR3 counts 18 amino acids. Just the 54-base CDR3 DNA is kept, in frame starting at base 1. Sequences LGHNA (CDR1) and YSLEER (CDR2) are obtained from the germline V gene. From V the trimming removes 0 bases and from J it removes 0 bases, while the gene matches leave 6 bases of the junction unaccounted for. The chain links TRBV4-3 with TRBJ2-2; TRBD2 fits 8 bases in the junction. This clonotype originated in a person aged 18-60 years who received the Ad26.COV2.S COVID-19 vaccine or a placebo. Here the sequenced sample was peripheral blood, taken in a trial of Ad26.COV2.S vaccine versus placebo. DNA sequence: TGCGCCAGCAGCCAAGAACCAGCGGGGGCCTCGAACACCGGGGAGCTGTTTTTT. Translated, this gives CASSQEPAGASNTGELFF.